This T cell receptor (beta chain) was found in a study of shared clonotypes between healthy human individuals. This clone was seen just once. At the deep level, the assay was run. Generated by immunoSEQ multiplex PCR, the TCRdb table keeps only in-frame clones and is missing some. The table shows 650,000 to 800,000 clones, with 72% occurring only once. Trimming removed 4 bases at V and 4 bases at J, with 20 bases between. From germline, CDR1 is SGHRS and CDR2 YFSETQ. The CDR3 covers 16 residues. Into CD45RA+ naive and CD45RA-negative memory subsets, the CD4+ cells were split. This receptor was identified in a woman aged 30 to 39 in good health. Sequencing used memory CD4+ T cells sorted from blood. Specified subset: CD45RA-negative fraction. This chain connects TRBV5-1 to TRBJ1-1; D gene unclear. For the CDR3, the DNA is TGCGCCAGCAGCCGTGGAGAAATAGGGCCGGCCACTGAAGCTTTCTTT. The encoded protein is CASSRGEIGPATEAFF.